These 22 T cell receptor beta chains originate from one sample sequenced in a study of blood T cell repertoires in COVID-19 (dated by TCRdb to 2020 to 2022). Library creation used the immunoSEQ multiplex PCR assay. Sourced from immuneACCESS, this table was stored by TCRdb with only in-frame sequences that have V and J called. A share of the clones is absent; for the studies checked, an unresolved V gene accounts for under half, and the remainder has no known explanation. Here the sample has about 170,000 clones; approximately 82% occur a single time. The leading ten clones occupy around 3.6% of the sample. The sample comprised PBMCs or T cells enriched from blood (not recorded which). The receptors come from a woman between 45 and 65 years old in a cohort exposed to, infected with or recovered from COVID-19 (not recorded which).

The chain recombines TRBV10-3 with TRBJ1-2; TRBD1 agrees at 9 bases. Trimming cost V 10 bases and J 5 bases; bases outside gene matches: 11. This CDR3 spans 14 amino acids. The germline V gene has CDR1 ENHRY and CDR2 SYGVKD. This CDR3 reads CATRPGQGWYGYTF. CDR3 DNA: TGTGCCACCCGGCCGGGACAGGGTTGGTATGGCTACACCTTC.

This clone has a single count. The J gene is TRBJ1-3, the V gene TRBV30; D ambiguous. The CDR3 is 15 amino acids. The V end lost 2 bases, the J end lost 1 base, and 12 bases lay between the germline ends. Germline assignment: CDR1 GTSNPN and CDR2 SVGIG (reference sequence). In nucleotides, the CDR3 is TGTGCCTGGAGTACAGACAATCGGTCTGGAAACACCATATATTTT. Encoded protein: CAWSTDNRSGNTIYF.

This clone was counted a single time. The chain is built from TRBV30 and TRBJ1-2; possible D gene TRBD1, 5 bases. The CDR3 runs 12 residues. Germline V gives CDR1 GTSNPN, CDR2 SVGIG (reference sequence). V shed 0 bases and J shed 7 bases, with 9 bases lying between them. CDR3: CAWSVWRGGYTF. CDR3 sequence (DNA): TGTGCCTGGAGTGTATGGAGGGGTGGCTACACCTTC.

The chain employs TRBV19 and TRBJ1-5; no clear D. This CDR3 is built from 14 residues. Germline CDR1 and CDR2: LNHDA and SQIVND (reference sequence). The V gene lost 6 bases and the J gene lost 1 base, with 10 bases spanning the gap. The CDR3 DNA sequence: TGTGCCAGTAGAACAGCTCCGAGCAATCAGCCCCAGCATTTT. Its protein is CASRTAPSNQPQHF.

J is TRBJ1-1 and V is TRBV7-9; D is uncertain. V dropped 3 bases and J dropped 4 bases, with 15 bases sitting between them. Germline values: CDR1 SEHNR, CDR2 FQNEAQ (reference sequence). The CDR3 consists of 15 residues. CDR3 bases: TGTGCCAGCAGCTTTGCCCTTACACCCGCCACTGAAGCTTTCTTT. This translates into CASSFALTPATEAFF. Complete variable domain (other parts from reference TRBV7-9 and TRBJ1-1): DTGVSQNPRHKITKRGQNVTFRCDPISEHNRLYWYRQTLGQGPEFLTYFQNEAQLEKSRLLSDRFSAERPKGSFSTLEIQRTEQGDSAMYLCASSFALTPATEAFFGQGTRLTVV.

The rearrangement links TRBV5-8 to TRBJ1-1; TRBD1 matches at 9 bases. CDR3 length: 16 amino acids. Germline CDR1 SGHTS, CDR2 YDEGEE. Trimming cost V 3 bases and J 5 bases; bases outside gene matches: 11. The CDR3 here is CASSSEKNRGHTEAFF. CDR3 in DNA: TGTGCCAGCAGCTCCGAGAAGAACAGGGGGCATACTGAAGCTTTCTTT.

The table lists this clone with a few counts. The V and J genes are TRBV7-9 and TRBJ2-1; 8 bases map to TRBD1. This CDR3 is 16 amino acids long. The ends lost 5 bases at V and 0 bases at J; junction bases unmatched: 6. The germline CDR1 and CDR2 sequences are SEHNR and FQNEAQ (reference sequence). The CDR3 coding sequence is TGTGCCAGCAGCAAACAGGGGGTGAACTCCTACAATGAGCAGTTCTTC. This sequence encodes CASSKQGVNSYNEQFF.

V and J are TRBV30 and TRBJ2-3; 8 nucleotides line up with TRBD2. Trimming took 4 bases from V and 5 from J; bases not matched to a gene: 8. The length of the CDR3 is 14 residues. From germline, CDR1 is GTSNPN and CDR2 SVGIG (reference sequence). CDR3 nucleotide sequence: TGTGCCTGGAAGGTGTCGGGGGGGCAAGATACGCAGTATTTT. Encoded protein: CAWKVSGGQDTQYF.

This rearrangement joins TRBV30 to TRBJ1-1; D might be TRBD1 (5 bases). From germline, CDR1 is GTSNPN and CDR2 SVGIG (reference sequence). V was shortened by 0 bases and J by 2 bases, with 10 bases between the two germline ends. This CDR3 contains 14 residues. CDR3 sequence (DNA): TGTGCCTGGAGTGTTCGGGGGACCAACACTGAAGCTTTCTTT. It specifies CAWSVRGTNTEAFF.

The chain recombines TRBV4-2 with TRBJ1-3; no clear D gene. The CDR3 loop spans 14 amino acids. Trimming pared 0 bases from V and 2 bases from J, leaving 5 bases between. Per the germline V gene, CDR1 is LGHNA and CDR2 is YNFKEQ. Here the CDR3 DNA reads TGTGCCAGCAGCCAAGATATTACTGGAAACACCATATATTTT. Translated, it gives CASSQDITGNTIYF.

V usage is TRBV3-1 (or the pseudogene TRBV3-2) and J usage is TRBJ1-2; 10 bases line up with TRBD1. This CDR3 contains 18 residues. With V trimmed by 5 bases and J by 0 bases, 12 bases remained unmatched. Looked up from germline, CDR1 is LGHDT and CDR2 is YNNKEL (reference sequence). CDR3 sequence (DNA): TGTGCCAGCAGCGCTCGACAGGGGGCCTGGTCAGCTAACTATGGCTACACCTTC. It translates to CASSARQGAWSANYGYTF.

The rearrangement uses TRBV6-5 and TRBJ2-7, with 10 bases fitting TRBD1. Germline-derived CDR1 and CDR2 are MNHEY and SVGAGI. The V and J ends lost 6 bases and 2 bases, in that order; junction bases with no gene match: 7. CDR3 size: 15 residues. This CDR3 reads CASRPTGTGAYEQYF. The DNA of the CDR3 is TGTGCCAGCAGACCCACCGGGACAGGGGCCTACGAGCAGTACTTC.

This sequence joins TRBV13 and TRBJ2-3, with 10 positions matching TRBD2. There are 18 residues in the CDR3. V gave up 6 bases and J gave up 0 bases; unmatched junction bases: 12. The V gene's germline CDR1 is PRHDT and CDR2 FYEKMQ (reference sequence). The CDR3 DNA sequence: TGTGCCAGCAGGCTTCTCACCGGGACTAGCGCTAGCACAGATACGCAGTATTTT. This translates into CASRLLTGTSASTDTQYF.

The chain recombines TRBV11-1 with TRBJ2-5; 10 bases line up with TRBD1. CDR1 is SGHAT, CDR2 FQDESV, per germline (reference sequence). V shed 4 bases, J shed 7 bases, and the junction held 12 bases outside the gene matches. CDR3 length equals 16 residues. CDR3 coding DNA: TGTGCCAGCAGCTCCCGGCAGGGACAGGGGATTTCGACCCAGTACTTC. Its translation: CASSSRQGQGISTQYF.

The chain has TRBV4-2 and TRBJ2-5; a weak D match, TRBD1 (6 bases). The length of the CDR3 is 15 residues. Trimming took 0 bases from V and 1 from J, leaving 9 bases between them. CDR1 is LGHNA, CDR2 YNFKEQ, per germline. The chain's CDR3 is CASSQDPGAQETQYF. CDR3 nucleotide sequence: TGTGCCAGCAGCCAAGACCCAGGGGCCCAAGAGACCCAGTACTTC.

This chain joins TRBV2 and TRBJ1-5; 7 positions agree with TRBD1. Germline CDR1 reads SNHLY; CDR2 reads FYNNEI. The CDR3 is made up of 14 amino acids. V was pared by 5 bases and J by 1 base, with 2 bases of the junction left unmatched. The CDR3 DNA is TGTGCCAGCAGTACGGACAGGAGCAATCAGCCCCAGCATTTT. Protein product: CASSTDRSNQPQHF.

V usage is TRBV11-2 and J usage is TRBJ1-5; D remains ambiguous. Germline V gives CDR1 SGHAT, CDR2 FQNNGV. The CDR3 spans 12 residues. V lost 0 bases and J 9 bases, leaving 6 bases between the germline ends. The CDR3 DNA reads TGTGCCAGCAGCTTAGACGGTGGGCCCCAGCATTTT. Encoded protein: CASSLDGGPQHF.

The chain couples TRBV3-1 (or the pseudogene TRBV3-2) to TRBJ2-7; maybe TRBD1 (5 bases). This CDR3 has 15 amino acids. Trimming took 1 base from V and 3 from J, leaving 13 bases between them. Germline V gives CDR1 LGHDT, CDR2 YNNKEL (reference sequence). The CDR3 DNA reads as TGTGCCAGCAGCCAAGGTGTACAGGATATCTACGAGCAGTACTTC. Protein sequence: CASSQGVQDIYEQYF.

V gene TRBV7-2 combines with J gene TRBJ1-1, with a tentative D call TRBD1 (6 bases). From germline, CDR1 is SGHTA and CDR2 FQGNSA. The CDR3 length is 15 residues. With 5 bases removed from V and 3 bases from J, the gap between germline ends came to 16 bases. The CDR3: CASSVISGEHTEAFF. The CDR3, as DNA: TGTGCCAGCAGCGTAATATCAGGGGAACACACTGAAGCTTTCTTT.

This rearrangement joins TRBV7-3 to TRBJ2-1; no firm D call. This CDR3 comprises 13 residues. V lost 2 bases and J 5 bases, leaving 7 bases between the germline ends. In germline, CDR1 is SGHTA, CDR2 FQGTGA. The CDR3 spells CASSLGQNNEQFF. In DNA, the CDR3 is TGTGCCAGCAGCTTAGGCCAGAACAATGAGCAGTTCTTC.

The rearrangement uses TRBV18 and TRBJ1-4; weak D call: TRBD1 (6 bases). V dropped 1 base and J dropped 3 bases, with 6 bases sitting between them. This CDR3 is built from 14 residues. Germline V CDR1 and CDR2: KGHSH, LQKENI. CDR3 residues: CASSPQGANEKLFF. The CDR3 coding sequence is TGTGCCAGCTCACCACAGGGGGCTAATGAAAAACTGTTTTTT.

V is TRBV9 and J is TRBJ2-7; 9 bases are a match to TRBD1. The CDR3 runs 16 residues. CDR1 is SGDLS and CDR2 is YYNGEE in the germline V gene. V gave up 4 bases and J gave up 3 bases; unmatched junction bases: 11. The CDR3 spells CASSPERGTGLYEQYF. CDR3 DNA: TGTGCCAGCAGCCCCGAGCGTGGGACAGGGCTCTACGAGCAGTACTTC.